The T cell receptor beta chain under discussion was sequenced for a study of T-cell reconstitution after alpha-beta-depleted transplantation in children. Preparation of the TCRbeta library used unique molecular identifiers. TCRdb called the PCR reads again in MiXCR, with one record for every CDR3 protein. Of some 530,000 distinct CDR3 sequences in the sample, roughly an eighth were seen once. This clonotype has ten or more counts. Per germline, CDR1 SGDLS and CDR2 YYNGEE. J was trimmed by 6 bases and V by 5 bases; bases with no gene match: 9. The CDR3 covers 15 residues. The gene calls are TRBV9 and TRBJ2-1; TRBD2 matches 9 bases. The material sequenced was PBMCs from the stem cell graft donor, taken from the stem cell graft. This TCR was sampled from a human donor who donated a stem cell graft to a child with combined immunodeficiency. In DNA form, the CDR3 reads TGTGCCAGCAGTGTCAGCGGGGGGTACGGCAATGAGCAGTTCTTC. Translating it yields CASSVSGGYGNEQFF.